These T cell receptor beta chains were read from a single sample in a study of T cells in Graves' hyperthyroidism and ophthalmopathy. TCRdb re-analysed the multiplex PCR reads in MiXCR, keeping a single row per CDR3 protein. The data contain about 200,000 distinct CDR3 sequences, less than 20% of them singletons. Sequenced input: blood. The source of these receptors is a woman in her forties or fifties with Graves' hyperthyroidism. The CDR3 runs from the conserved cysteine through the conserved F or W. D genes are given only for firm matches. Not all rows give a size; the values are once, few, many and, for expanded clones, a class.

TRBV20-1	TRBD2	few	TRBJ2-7	TGCAGTGCTAGACCGCTACCCGGGACTAGCGAGTACGAGCAGTACTTC	CSARPLPGTSEYEQYF
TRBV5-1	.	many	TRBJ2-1	TGCGCCAGCAGCTTGGGGTGGAGTGACCGGAAGCAGTTCTTC	CASSLGWSDRKQFF
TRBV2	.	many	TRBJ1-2	TGTGCCAGCAGGAGGGACACCACCAGCTATGGCTACACCTTC	CASRRDTTSYGYTF
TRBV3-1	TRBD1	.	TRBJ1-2	TGTGCCAGCAGCCAAGTCTCCGAGGACAGGGGGCTCTGGAACTATGGCTACACCTTC	CASSQVSEDRGLWNYGYTF
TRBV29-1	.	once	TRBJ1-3	TGCAGCGTTTTGTCTGGGCCCGACATAGATCGGGCCATGTATTTT	CSVLSGPDIDRAMYF
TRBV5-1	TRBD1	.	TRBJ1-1	TGCGCCAGCCCCGGAGAGGGGGCCCCCAATTACACTGAAGCTTTCTTT	CASPGEGAPNYTEAFF
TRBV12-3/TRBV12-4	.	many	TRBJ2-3	TGTGCCAGCAGTTTATCGCCGAATGACCGGGGGCGCGGTACGCAGTATTTT	CASSLSPNDRGRGTQYF
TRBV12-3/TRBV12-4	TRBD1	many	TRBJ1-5	TGTGCCAGCAGTCCCTCTCCGGGACAGGGCGATCAGCCCCAGCATTTT	CASSPSPGQGDQPQHF
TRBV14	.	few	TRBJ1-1	TGTGCCAGCAGCCACACAGGGAACACTGAAGCTTTCTTT	CASSHTGNTEAFF
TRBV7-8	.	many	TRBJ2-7	TGTGCCAGCAGCGCCGGGGGACCCCCCTACGAGCAGTACTTC	CASSAGGPPYEQYF
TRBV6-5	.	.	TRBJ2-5	TGTGCCAGCAGTTACTCGTTGGGCCTACAGAGTCAAGAGACCCAGTACTTC	CASSYSLGLQSQETQYF
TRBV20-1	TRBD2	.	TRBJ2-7	TGCAGTGCTAGAGATCAAGGTAGCGGGAGCAGCTACGAGCAGTACTTC	CSARDQGSGSSYEQYF
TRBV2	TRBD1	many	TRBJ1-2	TGTGCCAGCAGCCGGGACAGCTATGGCTACACCTTC	CASSRDSYGYTF
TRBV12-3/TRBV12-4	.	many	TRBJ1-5	TGTGCCAGCAGTCGCCGGAATAGCAATCAGCCCCAGCATTTT	CASSRRNSNQPQHF
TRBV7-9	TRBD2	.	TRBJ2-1	TGTGCCACCCATAGCGGGAGGAGTCCCTACAATGAGCAGTTCTTC	CATHSGRSPYNEQFF
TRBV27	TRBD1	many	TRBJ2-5	TGTGCCAGCAGTTTAGGGAGGGGACAGGGTGAGACCCAGTACTTC	CASSLGRGQGETQYF
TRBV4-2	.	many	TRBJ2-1	TGTGCCAGCAGCCAAGACGCATATAGGTCTGAGCAGTTCTTC	CASSQDAYRSEQFF
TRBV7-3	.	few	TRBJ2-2	TGTGCCAGCAGCTTAGCCTACACCGGGGAGCTGTTTTTT	CASSLAYTGELFF